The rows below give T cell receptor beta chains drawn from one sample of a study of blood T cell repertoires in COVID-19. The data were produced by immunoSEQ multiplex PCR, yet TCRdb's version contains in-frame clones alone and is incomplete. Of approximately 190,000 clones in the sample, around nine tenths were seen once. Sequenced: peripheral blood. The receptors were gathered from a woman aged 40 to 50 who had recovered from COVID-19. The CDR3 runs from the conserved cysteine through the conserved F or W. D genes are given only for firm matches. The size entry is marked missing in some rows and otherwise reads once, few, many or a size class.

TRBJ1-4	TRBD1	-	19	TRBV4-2	TGTGCCAGCAGCCCGGCAACCGGGACAGGGTCCTCAACTAATGAAAAACTGTTTTTT	CASSPATGTGSSTNEKLFF
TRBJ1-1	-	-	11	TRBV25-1	TGTGCCAGCGGCCTCGGGACTGAAGCTTTCTTT	CASGLGTEAFF
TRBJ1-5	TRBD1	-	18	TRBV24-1	TGTGCCACCAGTGACACCGGGACAGTACAAGAAAACAATCAGCCCCAGCATTTT	CATSDTGTVQENNQPQHF
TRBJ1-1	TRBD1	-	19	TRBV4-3	TGCGCCAGCAGCCAAGACCGGACAGGGGTGTTGGGGGAAAACACTGAAGCTTTCTTT	CASSQDRTGVLGENTEAFF
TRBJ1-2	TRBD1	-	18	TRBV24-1	TGTGCCACCAGTGATTCCACATCCCCGGGACAGGGGAACTATGGCTACACCTTC	CATSDSTSPGQGNYGYTF
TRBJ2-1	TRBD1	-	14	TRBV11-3	TGTGCCAGCAGCCCGGGACAGGTAAACAATGAGCAGTTCTTC	CASSPGQVNNEQFF
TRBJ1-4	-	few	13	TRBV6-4	TGTGCCAGCAGTGACGGAGCTAATGAAAAACTGTTTTTT	CASSDGANEKLFF
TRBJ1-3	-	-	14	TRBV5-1	TGCGCCAGCAGGGGGAGTAGCTCTGGAAACACCATATATTTT	CASRGSSSGNTIYF
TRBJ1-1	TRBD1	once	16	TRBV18	TGTGCCAGCTCGCGAACAGGGGCCCCAATGAACACTGAAGCTTTCTTT	CASSRTGAPMNTEAFF
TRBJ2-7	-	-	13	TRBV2	TGTGCCAGCAAGGCTCCAGGGATCTACGAGCAGTACTTC	CASKAPGIYEQYF